Below, 10 T cell receptor beta chains from the same sample are listed, as sequenced in a study of Ad26.COV2.S vaccination and SARS-CoV-2 variants. The treatment is: around 19 received Ad26.COV2.S at low or high dose, single or two shots; a few received placebo; per-sample allocation not given. Sample collection was performed on day 63 after the first vaccine or placebo injection. Data came from immunoSEQ multiplex PCR; TCRdb stores just in-frame clones and leaves some out. The sample includes some 290,000 clones, just over 85% of them seen just once. This specimen consisted of peripheral blood, obtained in a trial of Ad26.COV2.S vaccine versus placebo. Receptors were obtained from a person aged 18-60 years who received the Ad26.COV2.S COVID-19 vaccine or a placebo.

This rearrangement joins TRBV6-2 or TRBV6-3 to TRBJ2-2; maybe TRBD1 (6 bases). V lost 6 bases to trimming and J lost 6 bases, with 14 bases between them. CDR1 MNHEY and CDR2 SVGEGT come from the germline V gene. The CDR3 sequence is 14 residues long. Written as DNA, the CDR3 is TGTGCCAGCAGCCGGAACAGGGCGGCCGGGGAGCTGTTTTTT. This gives the protein CASSRNRAAGELFF.

This clone was recorded a few times. CDR3 nucleotides: TGTGCCAGCAGCTTGAGGGGGGACTCACCCCTCCACTTT. It codes for CASSLRGDSPLHF. The V call is TRBV5-4, the J call TRBJ1-6; D may be TRBD1 (6 bases). Deletions cut 1 base from V and 10 bases from J, with 9 bases between. The CDR3 runs 13 residues. The V gene's germline CDR1 is SGHNT and CDR2 YYREEE (reference sequence).

This sequence joins TRBV6-5 and TRBJ1-1; D remains unclear. The V end was cut by 10 bases, the J end by 8 bases, with 11 bases between. The CDR3 contains 10 residues. Germline V gene sequence: CDR1 MNHEY, CDR2 SVGAGI. DNA for the CDR3: TGTGCCACCCTCAGCAGGGAAGCTTTCTTT. Its protein is CATLSREAFF.

The V call is TRBV11-2, the J call TRBJ2-3; 8 nucleotides line up with TRBD2. CDR1 is SGHAT, CDR2 FQNNGV, per germline. The V gene end was trimmed by 5 bases and the J gene end by 5 bases; junction bases not matched to a gene: 12. This CDR3 is built from 16 residues. The CDR3 sequence is CASSPPGGLGGDTQYF. The DNA for the CDR3 is TGTGCCAGCAGCCCTCCGGGGGGACTAGGAGGAGATACGCAGTATTTT. Based on the CDR3 plus reference TRBV11-2 and TRBJ2-3, the full variable domain is EAGVAQSPRYKIIEKRQSVAFWCNPISGHATLYWYQQILGQGPKLLIQFQNNGVVDDSQLPKDRFSAERLKGVDSTLKIQPAKLEDSAVYLCASSPPGGLGGDTQYFGPGTRLTVL.

The rearrangement joins TRBV6-1 to TRBJ2-3; tentatively, D is TRBD2 (7 bases). Germline values: CDR1 MNHNS, CDR2 SASEGT. The CDR3 is made up of 17 amino acids. V dropped 2 bases and J dropped 4 bases, with 19 bases sitting between them. CDR3 coding DNA: TGTGCCAGCAGTGAATCTACCCTGGGGGGGGGCGCAGATACGCAGTATTTT. Protein: CASSESTLGGGADTQYF.

V gene TRBV18 combines with J gene TRBJ2-3, with D hard to call. CDR3 length: 14 residues. Germline assignment: CDR1 KGHSH and CDR2 LQKENI. The ends were cut back, 6 bases at V and 0 bases at J, with 10 bases in the middle. CDR3 coding DNA: TGTGCCAGCTCGCCGTATTTTAGCACAGATACGCAGTATTTT. Its protein is CASSPYFSTDTQYF.

The V gene is TRBV2, the J gene TRBJ2-7; the D is unclear. The CDR3 totals 12 residues. The germline gives CDR1 SNHLY, CDR2 FYNNEI. Trimming removed 7 bases at V and 0 bases at J, with 7 bases between. CDR3 DNA sequence: TGTGCCAGCACCTCCCTCTCCTACGAGCAGTACTTC. It encodes CASTSLSYEQYF.

The chain has TRBV4-3 and TRBJ1-4; D may be TRBD1 (6 bases). This CDR3 contains 15 residues. The V and J ends lost 1 base and 8 bases respectively, with 14 bases between them. The germline gives CDR1 LGHNA, CDR2 YSLEER. Written as DNA, the CDR3 is TGCGCCAGCAGCCAAGTTGGGGGGGCAAGGGAAAAACTGTTTTTT. It is translated as CASSQVGGAREKLFF.

V and J are TRBV18 and TRBJ1-1; the D gene is possibly TRBD1 (6 bases). In germline, CDR1 is KGHSH, CDR2 LQKENI. V dropped 4 bases and J dropped 5 bases, with 20 bases sitting between them. The CDR3 extends over 16 amino acids. The CDR3 sequence is CASSQTGPPQGTEAFF. Written as DNA, the CDR3 is TGTGCCAGCTCACAGACCGGGCCTCCCCAGGGGACTGAAGCTTTCTTT.

This chain joins TRBV15 and TRBJ2-7; TRBD1 matches at 8 bases. CDR1 and CDR2 from the germline V gene are LNHNV and YYDKDF (reference sequence). The CDR3 runs 15 residues. With V trimmed by 0 bases and J by 5 bases, 6 bases remained unmatched. CDR3 sequence: CATSRDRGLVHEQYF. The CDR3 DNA follows: TGTGCCACCAGCAGAGACAGGGGGCTCGTCCACGAGCAGTACTTC. The full variable domain, in which reference TRBV15 and TRBJ2-7 provide the parts outside the CDR3, is DAMVIQNPRYQVTQFGKPVTLSCSQTLNHNVMYWYQQKSSQAPKLLFHYYDKDFNNEADTPDNFQSRRPNTSFCFLDIRSPGLGDTAMYLCATSRDRGLVHEQYFGPGTRLTVT.